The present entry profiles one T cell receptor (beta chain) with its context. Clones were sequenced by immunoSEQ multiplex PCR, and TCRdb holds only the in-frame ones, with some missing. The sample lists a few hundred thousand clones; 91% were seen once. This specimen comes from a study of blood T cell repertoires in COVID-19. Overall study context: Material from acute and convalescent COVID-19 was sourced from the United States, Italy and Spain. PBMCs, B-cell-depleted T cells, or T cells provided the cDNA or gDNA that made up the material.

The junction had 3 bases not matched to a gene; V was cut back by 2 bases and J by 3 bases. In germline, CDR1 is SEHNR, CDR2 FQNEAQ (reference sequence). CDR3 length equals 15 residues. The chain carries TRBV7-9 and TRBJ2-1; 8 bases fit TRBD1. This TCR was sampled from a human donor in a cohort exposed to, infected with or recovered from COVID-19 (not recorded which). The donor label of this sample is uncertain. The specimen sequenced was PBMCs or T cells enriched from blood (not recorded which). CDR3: CASSLTTGDYNEQFF. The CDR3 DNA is TGTGCCAGCAGCTTAACGACAGGGGACTACAATGAGCAGTTCTTC. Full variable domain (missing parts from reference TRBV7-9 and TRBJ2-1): DTGVSQNPRHKITKRGQNVTFRCDPISEHNRLYWYRQTLGQGPEFLTYFQNEAQLEKSRLLSDRFSAERPKGSFSTLEIQRTEQGDSAMYLCASSLTTGDYNEQFFGPGTRLTVL.